The T cell receptor beta chain described here comes from a study of CD8 T cells in ankylosing spondylitis (dated by TCRdb to about 2017). A note on the overall study: The study set out to find disease-linked TCR variants by profiling T cell receptor beta repertoires in ankylosing spondylitis patients and healthy donors. Samples of peripheral blood were taken, and for ankylosing spondylitis patients, synovial fluid was collected as well. In total, the full study cohort was made up of nearly 110 healthy donors and approximately 27 ankylosing spondylitis patients.

V sheds 0 bases and J sheds 4 bases, leaving 12 bases between their ends. Measured from the cysteine to the phenylalanine, the CDR3 is 14 residues long. Only CDR3 DNA remains: 42 bases, in frame from the first base. As encoded in the germline V gene (reference sequence), CDR1 is GTSNPN while CDR2 is SVGIG. This clonotype was picked up a small number of times. Its antigen is still unknown. Base-call qualities are not available, and no considerably larger clone is one nucleotide away. Paper-wide results and their limitations: Some TCR beta motif variants had previously been reported in synovial fluid and blood of reactive arthritis patients, which suggested common disease-initiation mechanisms. A TCR beta motif of eight highly homologous amino acid variants appeared characteristic of blood from ankylosing spondylitis patients. The disease-linked clones had a CD8+ phenotype and were found at relatively low frequencies in peripheral blood. According to the report, matched synovial fluid samples from ankylosing spondylitis patients were significantly enriched for the disease-linked clones.

Sequencing was performed on an Illumina HiSeq 2500. TCR beta libraries were prepared by quantitative 5'-RACE with molecular barcodes. The source study handled its data this way. Disease-linked TCR variants were identified with a new computational method built on a probabilistic model of VDJ rearrangement. TCRdb redid the processing of the public reads, applying fastp at Q25 and MiXCR, and retained in-frame beta chains. Each entry merges the rows of one CDR3 protein and shows their most common DNA and genes. These V and J calls are TCRdb output, not the study's own analysis. This sample has approximately 260,000 distinct CDR3 sequences in its table, and around 7.8% of those were observed once. The top ten clonotypes cover under 7.5% of the sample.

The sequence links TRBV30 to TRBJ1-2, with the D gene uncertain. The TCR comes from a male donor with ankylosing spondylitis or in good health (not recorded which). Sequencing was done on a sample of blood, either unsorted or a sorted T cell fraction (not recorded which). For the CDR3, the sequence is CAWSVGRLSYGYTF. The nucleotides are TGTGCCTGGAGTGTCGGCAGGCTTTCCTATGGCTACACCTTC.